The text below deals with one TCR beta chain. The data originate from a study of blood T cell repertoires in COVID-19. This CDR3 is built from 14 residues. CDR1 is MNHEY, CDR2 SMNVEV, per germline (reference sequence). V lost 5 bases to trimming and J lost 5 bases, with 15 bases between them. Original processing notes: Reference gene primers were amplified, and this amplification served to estimate nucleated cell counts. Produced via immunoSEQ multiplex PCR; TCRdb's table is partial and in-frame only. The DNA was the basis for D and trimming; V, J and clone size are from that table. The table has about 200,000 clones, 84% seen once. The recovered donors of Cohort 3 showed two negative PCRs, clearance, or symptom resolution.

The receptor was derived from a man aged 40-55 years who had recovered from COVID-19. What was sequenced was PBMCs or T cells enriched from blood (not recorded which). This chain connects TRBV27 to TRBJ1-1, with D perhaps TRBD1 (6 bases). CDR3: CASSTPDSRTEAFF. The CDR3 DNA follows: TGTGCCAGCAGTACGCCGGACAGTCGGACTGAAGCTTTCTTT.